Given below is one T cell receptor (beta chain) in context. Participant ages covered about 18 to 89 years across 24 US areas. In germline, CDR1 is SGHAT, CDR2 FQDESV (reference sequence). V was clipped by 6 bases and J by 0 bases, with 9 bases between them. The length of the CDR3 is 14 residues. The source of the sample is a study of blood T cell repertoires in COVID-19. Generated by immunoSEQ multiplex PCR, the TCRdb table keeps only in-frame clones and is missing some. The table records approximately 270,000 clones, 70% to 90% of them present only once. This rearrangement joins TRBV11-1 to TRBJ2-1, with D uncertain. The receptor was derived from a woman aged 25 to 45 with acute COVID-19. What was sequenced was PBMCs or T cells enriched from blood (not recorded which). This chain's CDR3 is CASRGLVSYNEQFF. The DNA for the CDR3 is TGTGCCAGCAGGGGCCTCGTCTCCTACAATGAGCAGTTCTTC.